The 8 T cell receptor beta chains reported below all come from one sample, sequenced in a study of identical twins. MiXCR, run by TCRdb on the 5' RACE reads, gives a single entry per CDR3 protein. Among about 890,000 distinct CDR3 sequences listed, approximately 13% were seen once. The sample also formed part of further work on yellow fever vaccine responses in identical twins.

The sequencing sample was made of PBMCs. The receptor source for this set is a young woman in good health.

The chain carries TRBV29-1 and TRBJ2-1; TRBD1 matches 9 bases. This CDR3 has 14 residues. The ends lost 5 bases at V and 2 bases at J; junction bases unmatched: 4. CDR1 and CDR2 (germline): SQVTM, ANQGSEA. The CDR3 nucleotides read TGCAGCGTTCACTGGACAGGGGCCTACAATGAGCAGTTCTTC. Its translation: CSVHWTGAYNEQFF.

The chain couples TRBV28 to TRBJ1-2; 7 bases fit TRBD1. Germline assignment: CDR1 MDHEN and CDR2 SYDVKM. The CDR3 sequence is 13 residues long. The J segment lost 8 bases and the V segment lost 1 base, leaving 4 bases of the junction unmatched. CDR3 nucleotide sequence: TGTGCCAGCAGTTTATCGCACAGGGGAGGCTACACCTTC. Its translation: CASSLSHRGGYTF.

This clonotype has a handful of counts. The gene calls are TRBV3-1 and TRBJ1-6; no reliable D call. The CDR3 contains 13 residues. Germline assignment: CDR1 LGHDT and CDR2 YNNKEL (reference sequence). The V and J ends lost 1 base and 14 bases respectively, with 12 bases between them. CDR3 bases: TGTGCCAGCAGCCAAGTGTCCTCCGGGGCCCTCCACTTT. Protein: CASSQVSSGALHF. Complete variable domain (other parts from reference TRBV3-1 and TRBJ1-6): DTAVSQTPKYLVTQMGNDKSIKCEQNLGHDTMYWYKQDSKKFLKIMFSYNNKELIINETVPNRFSPKSPDKAHLNLHINSLELGDSAVYFCASSQVSSGALHFGNGTRLTVT.

The CDR3: CASSRDGWENQPQHF. DNA for the CDR3: TGCGCCAGCAGCCGCGATGGATGGGAAAATCAGCCCCAGCATTTT. This chain connects TRBV5-1 to TRBJ1-5; D remains unclear. V was pared by 4 bases and J by 4 bases, with 15 bases between. The CDR3 covers 15 residues. Per germline, CDR1 SGHRS and CDR2 YFSETQ. Using reference TRBV5-1 and TRBJ1-5 for the parts outside the CDR3, the full variable domain is KAGVTQTPRYLIKTRGQQVTLSCSPISGHRSVSWYQQTPGQGLQFLFEYFSETQRNKGNFPGRFSGRQFSNSRSEMNVSTLELGDSALYLCASSRDGWENQPQHFGDGTRLSIL.

The J gene is TRBJ2-7, the V gene TRBV11-2; 14 nucleotides match TRBD2. V was clipped by 7 bases and J by 4 bases; unmatched bases: 12. This CDR3 is built from 17 residues. Germline loops: CDR1 SGHAT, CDR2 FQNNGV. CDR3: CASIIEGLAGVRYEQYF. CDR3 sequence (DNA): TGTGCCAGCATCATAGAGGGACTAGCGGGAGTCAGATACGAGCAGTACTTC. Full variable domain (outside the CDR3, taken from reference TRBV11-2 and TRBJ2-7): EAGVAQSPRYKIIEKRQSVAFWCNPISGHATLYWYQQILGQGPKLLIQFQNNGVVDDSQLPKDRFSAERLKGVDSTLKIQPAKLEDSAVYLCASIIEGLAGVRYEQYFGPGTRLTVT.

This clonotype was seen once. The rearrangement links TRBV4-1 to TRBJ2-6; D remains unclear. The CDR3 runs to 17 residues. Germline V gives CDR1 MGHRA, CDR2 YSYEKL. V gave up 1 base and J gave up 0 bases, with 10 bases separating them. The CDR3: CASSQGWAYSGANVLTF. The DNA of the CDR3 is TGCGCCAGCAGCCAAGGGTGGGCTTACTCTGGGGCCAACGTCCTGACTTTC.

The table lists this clonotype with many counts. The gene calls are TRBV7-8 and TRBJ1-5, with D tentatively TRBD1 (5 bases). Germline V lookup: CDR1 SGHVS, CDR2 FQNEAQ. V lost 5 bases and J lost 3, with 14 bases in between. The CDR3 covers 15 residues. The CDR3 DNA reads as TGTGCCAGCAGCCTTGAGGGGCAGATCAATCAGCCCCAGCATTTT. Encoded protein: CASSLEGQINQPQHF.

This clonotype was seen only a few times. The chain recombines TRBV28 with TRBJ2-5; the D gene could be TRBD1 or TRBD2 (5 bases each). The germline CDR1 and CDR2 sequences are MDHEN and SYDVKM. The CDR3 is made up of 15 amino acids. The V end lost 3 bases, the J end lost 2 bases, and 13 bases lay between the germline ends. The CDR3 bases are TGTGCCAGCAGTTTGTGGGGGACGCGACAAGAGACCCAGTACTTC. Amino acids: CASSLWGTRQETQYF.